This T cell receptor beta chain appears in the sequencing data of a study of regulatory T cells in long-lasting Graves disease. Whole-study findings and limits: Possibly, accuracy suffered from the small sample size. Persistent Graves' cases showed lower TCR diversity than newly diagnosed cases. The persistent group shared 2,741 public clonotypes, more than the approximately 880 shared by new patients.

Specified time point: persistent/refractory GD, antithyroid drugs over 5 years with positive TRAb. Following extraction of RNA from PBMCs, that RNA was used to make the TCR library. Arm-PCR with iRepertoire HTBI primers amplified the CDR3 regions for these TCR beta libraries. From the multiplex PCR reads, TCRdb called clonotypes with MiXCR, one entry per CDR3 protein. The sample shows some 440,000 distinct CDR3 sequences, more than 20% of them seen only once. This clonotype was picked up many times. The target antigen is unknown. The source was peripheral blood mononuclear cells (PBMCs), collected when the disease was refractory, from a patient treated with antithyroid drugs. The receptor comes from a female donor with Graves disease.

The CDR3 reads CSAEGRSGANVLTF. In DNA, the CDR3 is TGCAGTGCCGAGGGGCGGAGCGGGGCCAACGTCCTGACTTTC. The rearrangement uses TRBV20-1 and TRBJ2-6; D possibly matches TRBD1 or TRBD2 (5 bases each). The length of the CDR3 is 14 residues. Germline CDR1 is DFQATT and CDR2 is SNEGSKA (reference sequence). Trimming shortened V by 6 bases and J by 4 bases, and 13 bases separated the two germline ends.